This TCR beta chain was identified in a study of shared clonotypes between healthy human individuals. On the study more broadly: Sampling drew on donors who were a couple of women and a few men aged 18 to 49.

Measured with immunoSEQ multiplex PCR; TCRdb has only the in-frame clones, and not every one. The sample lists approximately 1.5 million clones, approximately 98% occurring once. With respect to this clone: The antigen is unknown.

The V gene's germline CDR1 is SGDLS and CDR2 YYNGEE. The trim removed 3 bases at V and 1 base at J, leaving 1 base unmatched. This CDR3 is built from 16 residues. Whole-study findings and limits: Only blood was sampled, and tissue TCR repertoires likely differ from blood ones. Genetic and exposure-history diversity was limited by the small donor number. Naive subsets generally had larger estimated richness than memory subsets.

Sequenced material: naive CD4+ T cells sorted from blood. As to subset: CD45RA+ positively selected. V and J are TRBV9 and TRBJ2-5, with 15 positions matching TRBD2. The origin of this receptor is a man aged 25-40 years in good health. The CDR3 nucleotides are TGTGCCAGCAGCGAGGGACTAGCGGGAGGCCAAGAGACCCAGTACTTC. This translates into CASSEGLAGGQETQYF.